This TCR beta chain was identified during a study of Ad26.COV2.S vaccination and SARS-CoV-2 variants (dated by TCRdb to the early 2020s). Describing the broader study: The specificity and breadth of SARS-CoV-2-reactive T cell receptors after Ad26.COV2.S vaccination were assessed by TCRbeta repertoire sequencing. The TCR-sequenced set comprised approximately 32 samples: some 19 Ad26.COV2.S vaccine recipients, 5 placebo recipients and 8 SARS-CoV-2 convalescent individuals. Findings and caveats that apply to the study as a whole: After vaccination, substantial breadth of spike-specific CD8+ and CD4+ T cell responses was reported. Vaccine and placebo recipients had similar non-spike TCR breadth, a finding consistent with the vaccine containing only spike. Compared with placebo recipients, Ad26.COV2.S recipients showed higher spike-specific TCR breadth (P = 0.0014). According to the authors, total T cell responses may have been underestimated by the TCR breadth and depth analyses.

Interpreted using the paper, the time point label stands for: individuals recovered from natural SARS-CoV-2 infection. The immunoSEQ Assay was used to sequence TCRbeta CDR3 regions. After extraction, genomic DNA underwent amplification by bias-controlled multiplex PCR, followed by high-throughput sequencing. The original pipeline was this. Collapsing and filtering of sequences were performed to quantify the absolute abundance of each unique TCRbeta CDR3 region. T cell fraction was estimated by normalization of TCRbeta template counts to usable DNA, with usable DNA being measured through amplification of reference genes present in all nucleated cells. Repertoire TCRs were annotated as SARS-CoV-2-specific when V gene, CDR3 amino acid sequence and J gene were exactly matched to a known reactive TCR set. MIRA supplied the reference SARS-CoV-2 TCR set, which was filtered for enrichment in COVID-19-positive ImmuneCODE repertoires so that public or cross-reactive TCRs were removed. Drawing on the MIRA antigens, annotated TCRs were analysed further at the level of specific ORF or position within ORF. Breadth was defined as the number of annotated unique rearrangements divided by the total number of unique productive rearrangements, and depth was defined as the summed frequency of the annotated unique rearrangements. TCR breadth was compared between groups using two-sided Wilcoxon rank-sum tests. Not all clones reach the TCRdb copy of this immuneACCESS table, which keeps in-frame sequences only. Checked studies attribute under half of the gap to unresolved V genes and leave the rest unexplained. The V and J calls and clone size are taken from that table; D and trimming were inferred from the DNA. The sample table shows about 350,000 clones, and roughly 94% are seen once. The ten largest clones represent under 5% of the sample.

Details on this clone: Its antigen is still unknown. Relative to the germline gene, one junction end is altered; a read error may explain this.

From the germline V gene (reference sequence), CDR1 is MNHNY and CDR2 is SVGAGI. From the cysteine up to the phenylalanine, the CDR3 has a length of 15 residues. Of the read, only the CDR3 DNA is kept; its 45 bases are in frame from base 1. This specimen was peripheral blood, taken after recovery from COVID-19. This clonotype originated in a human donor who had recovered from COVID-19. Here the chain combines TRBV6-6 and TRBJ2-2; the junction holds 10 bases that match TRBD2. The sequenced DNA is TGTGCCAGCAGATATAGCGGGGGGAACATCGGGGAGCTGTTTTTT. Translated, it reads CASRYSGGNIGELFF.